The next 28 T cell receptor beta chains were all read from a single sample in a study of neurological immune-mediated disorders. TCRdb fed the 5' RACE reads into MiXCR, producing one record per CDR3 protein. Among 65,000 to 75,000 distinct CDR3 sequences listed, roughly 5.6% were seen once. The sample was PBMCs. The receptors derive from a human donor with multiple sclerosis. The donor label of this sample is uncertain.

This clonotype was observed many times. The chain combines TRBV24-1 with TRBJ2-1, with 12 nucleotides matching TRBD2. V lost 4 bases and J lost 1; bases outside the gene matches: 10. From germline, CDR1 is KGHDR and CDR2 SFDVKD. The CDR3 runs 19 residues. CDR3 nucleotide sequence: TGTGCCACCAGTGACTCCTCGATCACTAGCGGGGGGTCCTACAATGAGCAGTTCTTC. Its protein product is CATSDSSITSGGSYNEQFF.

In its sample, this clonotype was seen many times. The gene calls are TRBV20-1 and TRBJ2-7; the D gene is possibly TRBD2 (5 bases). V shed 5 bases and J shed 6 bases, with 11 bases lying between them. This CDR3 has 11 amino acids. Germline assignment: CDR1 DFQATT and CDR2 SNEGSKA (reference sequence). The CDR3 DNA reads TGCAGTGCTCCCCGAGGGCGCGAGCAGTACTTC. Translation gives CSAPRGREQYF.

This clonotype occurred many times. This chain links TRBV7-2 with TRBJ2-7; tentative D call: TRBD2 (6 bases). V was trimmed by 1 base and J by 1 base, leaving 14 bases between them. The germline V gene encodes CDR1 SGHTA and CDR2 FQGNSA. This CDR3 is built from 16 residues. The DNA for the CDR3 is TGTGCCAGCAGCTTAGAGGGCGGGGTCGGGTCCTACGAGCAGTACTTC. As protein: CASSLEGGVGSYEQYF.

This clonotype was counted at least ten times. The gene calls are TRBV5-1 and TRBJ1-2; no clear D gene. This CDR3 is built from 14 residues. V was clipped by 2 bases and J by 8 bases, with 16 bases between them. The V gene's germline CDR1 is SGHRS and CDR2 YFSETQ. Here the CDR3 reads CASSFANAIRGYTF. The DNA for the CDR3 is TGCGCCAGCAGCTTCGCTAATGCCATAAGGGGCTACACCTTC.

The table lists this clonotype with many counts. This chain links TRBV20-1 with TRBJ1-1; maybe TRBD1 (5 bases). Trimming took 0 bases from V and 1 from J, leaving 12 bases between them. Per germline, CDR1 DFQATT and CDR2 SNEGSKA (reference sequence). CDR3 length: 15 amino acids. The CDR3 sequence: CSARDSRQSNTEAFF. CDR3 coding DNA: TGCAGTGCTAGAGACAGCCGACAGTCGAACACTGAAGCTTTCTTT.

This clonotype has ten or more counts. V gene TRBV4-1 combines with J gene TRBJ2-2; the D gene is possibly TRBD2 (5 bases). Trimming left V 6 bases short and J 2 bases short, with 16 bases between. This CDR3 is built from 16 residues. CDR1 is MGHRA and CDR2 is YSYEKL in the germline V gene. CDR3 sequence: CASSRSPGSNTGELFF. The CDR3 DNA sequence: TGCGCCAGCAGTCGCAGTCCTGGGAGTAACACCGGGGAGCTGTTTTTT.

The gene calls are TRBV7-2 and TRBJ1-1, with D uncertain. There are 16 residues in the CDR3. Germline V lookup: CDR1 SGHTA, CDR2 FQGNSA. Trimming removed 1 base from V and 4 bases from J, with 16 bases in between. The CDR3 sequence: CASSLDTVRMGTEAFF. The CDR3 DNA follows: TGTGCCAGCAGCTTAGATACGGTGAGGATGGGCACTGAAGCTTTCTTT.

This clonotype was seen repeatedly, ten times or more. V is TRBV5-1 and J is TRBJ2-2; D uncertain. Trimming took off 3 bases at V and 0 bases at J, with 12 bases between the two ends. CDR1 and CDR2 (germline): SGHRS, YFSETQ. The CDR3 length is 16 residues. This CDR3 reads CASSSWSRSNTGELFF. The CDR3 DNA reads TGCGCCAGCAGCTCCTGGTCCAGGTCGAACACCGGGGAGCTGTTTTTT.

CDR3 in amino acids: CASSPHGQDTDTQYF. The DNA for the CDR3 is TGTGCCAGCAGTCCCCACGGACAGGACACAGATACGCAGTATTTT. V is TRBV6-5 and J is TRBJ2-3, with 7 bases identical to TRBD1. The CDR3 consists of 15 residues. CDR1 MNHEY and CDR2 SVGAGI come from the germline V gene. Trimming took 5 bases from V and 2 from J; bases not matched to a gene: 7.

The sample holds many counts of this clonotype. The rearrangement uses TRBV20-1 and TRBJ2-3; 8 bases align to TRBD2. The germline V gene encodes CDR1 DFQATT and CDR2 SNEGSKA (reference sequence). The junction had 9 bases not matched to a gene; V was cut back by 2 bases and J by 11 bases. The CDR3 is 13 residues long. The CDR3 DNA sequence: TGCAGTGCTAGAACTACCGGGGGGGAGTGGCAGTATTTT. It yields the protein CSARTTGGEWQYF.

This clonotype was observed at least ten times. The genes are TRBV12-5 and TRBJ2-2; possibly TRBD1 for D (6 bases). CDR3 size: 14 residues. The germline V and J ends were trimmed by 6 bases and 6 bases, with 14 bases remaining between them. The germline V gene encodes CDR1 LGHNT and CDR2 FRNRAP. CDR3 nucleotide sequence: TGTGCTAGTGGGGTCAACAGGGTTGCCGGGGAGCTGTTTTTT. It yields the protein CASGVNRVAGELFF.

This clonotype was seen at least ten times. The chain combines TRBV7-6 with TRBJ1-5; D gene unclear. The V and J ends lost 5 bases and 4 bases respectively, with 15 bases between them. Germline V gives CDR1 SGHVS, CDR2 FNYEAQ. The CDR3 loop spans 15 amino acids. The CDR3 nucleotides are TGTGCCAGCAGCCTGTTAACGGGAAGGAATCAGCCCCAGCATTTT. Protein: CASSLLTGRNQPQHF.

Regarding this clonotype: The junction does not match germline at one end; this may be a read error. The genes are TRBV5-1 and TRBJ2-7, with D maybe TRBD2 (5 bases). Germline V CDR1 and CDR2: SGHRS, YFSETQ. This CDR3 is 15 amino acids long. CDR3 DNA sequence: TGCGCCAGCCGCTTGGCCCCCCGGGGATCCTACGAGCAGTACTTC. It encodes CASRLAPRGSYEQYF.

Ten or more counts support this clonotype. The rearrangement links TRBV5-1 to TRBJ2-1; D possibly corresponds to TRBD1 (6 bases). The CDR3 length is 14 residues. V lost 2 bases to trimming and J lost 7 bases, with 13 bases between them. Germline V gives CDR1 SGHRS, CDR2 YFSETQ. The CDR3 reads CASSLLGTTNEQFF. DNA of the CDR3: TGCGCCAGCAGCTTACTCGGGACAACAAATGAGCAGTTCTTC.

At least ten counts were recorded for this clonotype. V is TRBV20-1 and J is TRBJ2-1, with 7 bases lining up with TRBD2. CDR1 and CDR2 (germline): DFQATT, SNEGSKA (reference sequence). The CDR3 contains 15 residues. V dropped 0 bases and J dropped 14; count of bases not matched to a gene: 16. This chain's CDR3 is CSARDQSSGVAGEFF. The DNA for the CDR3 is TGCAGTGCTAGAGATCAGAGTAGTGGAGTAGCGGGTGAGTTCTTC.

This clonotype has a single count. The V call is TRBV5-1, the J call TRBJ1-2, with D tentatively TRBD1 (5 bases). Trimming cost V 7 bases and J 8 bases, with 15 bases left between them. CDR1 is SGHRS, CDR2 YFSETQ, per germline. The CDR3 totals 12 residues. CDR3 DNA: TGCGCCAGCTTAGGCCAGGGCGAGGGCTACACCTTC. It is translated as CASLGQGEGYTF.

This clonotype was found many times. The chain carries TRBV20-1 and TRBJ2-1; D ambiguous. Between the trimmed V and J ends, which lost 1 base and 4 bases, there was a span of 14 bases. CDR3 size: 15 residues. From germline, CDR1 is DFQATT and CDR2 SNEGSKA (reference sequence). CDR3 nucleotides: TGCAGTGCTAGAGCCAGGTTTGGGGATTACAATGAGCAGTTCTTC. This codes for CSARARFGDYNEQFF.

This clonotype has at least ten counts. This chain connects TRBV15 to TRBJ2-2; D unclear. The V end was cut by 3 bases, the J end by 0 bases, with 11 bases between. This CDR3 has 16 amino acids. Germline V lookup: CDR1 LNHNV, CDR2 YYDKDF (reference sequence). The CDR3 spells CATSSPLRTNTGELFF. The CDR3 DNA reads TGTGCCACCAGCAGCCCCCTTCGGACGAACACCGGGGAGCTGTTTTTT.

This clonotype has ten or more counts. The V gene is TRBV10-3, the J gene TRBJ1-1; D call uncertain. The V gene lost 3 bases and the J gene lost 3 bases, with 14 bases spanning the gap. The CDR3 covers 15 residues. Germline CDR1 is ENHRY and CDR2 is SYGVKD. CDR3 in DNA: TGTGCCATCAGTGAAAACTACAGAGGCGACACTGAAGCTTTCTTT. Translated: CAISENYRGDTEAFF.

This clonotype was recorded at least ten times. The chain is built from TRBV29-1 and TRBJ1-2; tentatively, D is TRBD1 (5 bases). CDR1 is SQVTM, CDR2 ANQGSEA, per germline. CDR3 size: 12 residues. With 4 bases removed from V and 3 bases from J, the gap between germline ends came to 9 bases. This CDR3 reads CSVGGGYYGYTF. The CDR3, as DNA: TGCAGCGTTGGGGGGGGATACTATGGCTACACCTTC. The full variable domain, in which reference TRBV29-1 and TRBJ1-2 provide the parts outside the CDR3, is SAVISQKPSRDICQRGTSLTIQCQVDSQVTMMFWYRQQPGQSLTLIATANQGSEATYESGFVIDKFPISRPNLTFSTLTVSNMSPEDSSIYLCSVGGGYYGYTFGSGTRLTVV.

This clonotype was recorded many times. J is TRBJ2-6 and V is TRBV18, with D possibly being TRBD1 (5 bases). Germline-derived CDR1 and CDR2 are KGHSH and LQKENI. Between the trimmed V and J ends, which lost 4 bases and 0 bases, there was a span of 10 bases. The CDR3 extends over 16 amino acids. In DNA form, the CDR3 reads TGTGCCAGCTCACAGCAGGGCCACTCTGGGGCCAACGTCCTGACTTTC. This gives the protein CASSQQGHSGANVLTF.

There are many counts of this clonotype. The rearrangement links TRBV7-8 to TRBJ1-4; D is ambiguous. The CDR3 contains 16 residues. The V gene's germline CDR1 is SGHVS and CDR2 FQNEAQ. Between the trimmed V and J ends, which lost 0 bases and 4 bases, there was a span of 12 bases. CDR3 bases: TGTGCCAGCAGCTTAGCGCAGCGGGCCCATAATGAAAAACTGTTTTTT. Encoded protein: CASSLAQRAHNEKLFF.

In its sample, this clonotype was seen many times. The chain recombines TRBV5-1 with TRBJ2-7; D remains ambiguous. This CDR3 spans 15 amino acids. Germline CDR1 SGHRS, CDR2 YFSETQ. Trimming took 0 bases from V and 3 from J, leaving 13 bases between them. The CDR3 bases are TGCGCCAGCAGCTTGGAGGCAGGAGCATACTACGAGCAGTACTTC. Amino acid sequence: CASSLEAGAYYEQYF.

This clonotype was detected ten times or more. CDR3 protein: CASSLEPRDYEQYF. The CDR3 coding sequence is TGCGCCAGCAGCTTGGAACCCCGGGACTACGAGCAGTACTTC. This chain uses TRBV5-1 with TRBJ2-7; a possible D gene is TRBD2 (5 bases). From germline, CDR1 is SGHRS and CDR2 YFSETQ. The CDR3 contains 14 residues. Deletions cut 0 bases from V and 3 bases from J, with 10 bases between.

This clonotype was seen many times. The junction does not match germline at one end; this may be a read error. The V gene is TRBV20-1, the J gene TRBJ1-6, with D tentatively TRBD1 (5 bases). Germline CDR1 and CDR2: DFQATT and SNEGSKA (reference sequence). This CDR3 region has 15 residues. The CDR3 reads CSARGAQGGTSPLHF. As DNA, the CDR3 is TGCAGTGCCAGAGGGGCCCAGGGCGGCACTTCACCCCTCCACTTT.

This clonotype appeared a few times. The CDR3 coding sequence is TGTGCCAGCAGCCAACTCAACGCGGAGAACATTCAGTACTTC. It encodes CASSQLNAENIQYF. The chain couples TRBV3-1 to TRBJ2-4; D is unresolved. The CDR3 contains 14 residues. Between the trimmed V and J ends, which lost 2 bases and 7 bases, there was a span of 12 bases. Germline CDR1 and CDR2: LGHDT and YNNKEL (reference sequence).

This clonotype was seen repeatedly, ten times or more. This rearrangement joins TRBV5-1 to TRBJ2-1; D unclear. CDR3 length: 14 residues. Germline V gene data show CDR1 as SGHRS and CDR2 as YFSETQ. Trimming shortened V by 0 bases and J by 1 base, and 5 bases separated the two germline ends. The CDR3 here is CASSLVPSYNEQFF. The CDR3 nucleotides are TGCGCCAGCAGCTTGGTACCTTCCTACAATGAGCAGTTCTTC.

This clonotype was seen at least ten times. The genes are TRBV3-1 and TRBJ2-5; TRBD2 agrees at 11 bases. Trimming took 3 bases from V and 4 from J; bases not matched to a gene: 10. Germline V CDR1 and CDR2: LGHDT, YNNKEL (reference sequence). The CDR3 is 17 amino acids. The DNA for the CDR3 is TGTGCCAGCAGCCATCGTAGCGGGGGGGCAATGGGAGAGACCCAGTACTTC. Translating gives CASSHRSGGAMGETQYF.